Each of the 27 T cell receptor beta chains below was sequenced from the same sample in a study of T cell clonotyping in hematopoietic cell transplantation. The time point: recipient sample about 28 days before transplant, after cytoreduction. Libraries were prepared by immunoSEQ multiplex PCR; TCRdb keeps only in-frame clonotypes and omits some of them. This sample carries over 10,000 clones, approximately 80% of them seen once, and the ten largest clones take 16%. The input for sequencing was peripheral blood mononuclear cells, taken before stem cell transplant. These receptors all stem from a man in his fifties or sixties with acute myeloid leukemia. Some clones in this sample may be carry-over from other donors' samples.

Here the CDR3 reads CASSFITEGSPLHF. In nucleotides, the CDR3 is TGTGCCAGCAGCTTTATAACGGAAGGGTCACCCCTCCACTTT. The rearrangement links TRBV5-6 to TRBJ1-6; no firm D call. Germline V gene data show CDR1 as SGHDT and CDR2 as YYEEEE. This CDR3 contains 14 residues. V was trimmed by 2 bases and J by 10 bases, leaving 13 bases between them.

This chain uses TRBV9 with TRBJ1-1; D gene ambiguous. Trimming pared 0 bases from V and 1 base from J, leaving 7 bases between. CDR3 length equals 14 residues. Germline CDR1 and CDR2: SGDLS and YYNGEE. CDR3 amino acids: CASSVVTENTEAFF. The DNA for the CDR3 is TGTGCCAGCAGCGTAGTTACAGAGAACACTGAAGCTTTCTTT.

This chain joins TRBV9 and TRBJ1-1; 9 bases line up with TRBD1. Germline CDR1 SGDLS, CDR2 YYNGEE. The CDR3 loop spans 16 amino acids. With 4 bases clipped from V and 5 bases from J, the junction kept 12 bases outside the gene matches. The CDR3 here is CASSPPLGTGRTEAFF. The CDR3 coding sequence is TGTGCCAGCAGCCCTCCTCTTGGGACAGGGAGGACTGAAGCTTTCTTT.

The J gene is TRBJ1-2, the V gene TRBV5-6, with TRBD1 as a possible D gene (6 bases). Deletions cut 4 bases from V and 4 bases from J, with 8 bases between. Per germline, CDR1 SGHDT and CDR2 YYEEEE. The CDR3 loop spans 12 amino acids. The DNA of the CDR3 is TGTGCCAGCAGCGGGGGGCCCTATGGCTACACCTTC. Its translation: CASSGGPYGYTF.

The chain uses TRBV7-8 and TRBJ2-1, with D possibly matching TRBD1 (5 bases). Trimming removed 5 bases from V and 0 bases from J, with 11 bases in between. This CDR3 is built from 15 residues. Germline V gene lookup returns CDR1 SGHVS and CDR2 FQNEAQ. Here the CDR3 DNA reads TGTGCCAGCAGCCCAGGGCCTAGCTCCTACAATGAGCAGTTCTTC. Its protein is CASSPGPSSYNEQFF.

CDR3 residues: CASSPDGLGGEKLFF. In DNA, the CDR3 is TGTGCCAGCAGCCCGGACGGGCTTGGGGGTGAAAAACTGTTTTTT. The chain employs TRBV9 and TRBJ1-4; D perhaps matches TRBD1 (5 bases). The CDR3 has 15 residues. With 4 bases removed from V and 7 bases from J, the gap between germline ends came to 17 bases. CDR1 and CDR2 (germline): SGDLS, YYNGEE.

The chain couples TRBV7-2 to TRBJ2-3; TRBD1 might be the D (5 bases). With 3 bases removed from V and 5 bases from J, the gap between germline ends came to 12 bases. The V gene's germline CDR1 is SGHTA and CDR2 FQGNSA. The CDR3 has 14 residues. For the CDR3, the DNA is TGTGCCAGCAGCTTTTTACAGGCTGAAGATACGCAGTATTTT. This sequence encodes CASSFLQAEDTQYF.

The V gene is TRBV7-3, the J gene TRBJ2-1; no definite D call. CDR3 length: 11 amino acids. From germline, CDR1 is SGHTA and CDR2 FQGTGA. V dropped 8 bases and J dropped 4 bases, with 6 bases sitting between them. CDR3 protein: CASGVYNEQFF. In nucleotides, the CDR3 is TGTGCCAGCGGAGTTTACAATGAGCAGTTCTTC.

This sequence joins TRBV5-4 and TRBJ2-7; D may be TRBD1 (6 bases). Germline CDR1 reads SGHNT; CDR2 reads YYREEE (reference sequence). This CDR3 is built from 14 residues. Trimming left V 7 bases short and J 5 bases short, with 19 bases between. CDR3 residues: CASSRLTGSDEQYF. CDR3 sequence (DNA): TGTGCCAGCTCCCGGCTTACAGGGTCCGACGAGCAGTACTTC.

V and J are TRBV5-6 and TRBJ2-7; D may be TRBD2 (6 bases). Germline V gene lookup returns CDR1 SGHDT and CDR2 YYEEEE. This CDR3 has 15 amino acids. Trimming removed 0 bases at V and 8 bases at J, with 18 bases between. The CDR3 DNA reads TGTGCCAGCAGCTTGGGTGGTCCGGGAGCTAAACAGCAGTACTTC. Its protein product is CASSLGGPGAKQQYF. Based on the CDR3 plus reference TRBV5-6 and TRBJ2-7, the full variable domain is DAGVTQSPTHLIKTRGQQVTLRCSPKSGHDTVSWYQQALGQGPQFIFQYYEEEERQRGNFPDRFSGHQFPNYSSELNVNALLLGDSALYLCASSLGGPGAKQQYFGPGTRLTVT.

V usage is TRBV5-6 and J usage is TRBJ1-6; TRBD1 matches at 7 bases. With V trimmed by 0 bases and J by 4 bases, 7 bases remained unmatched. The germline V gene has CDR1 SGHDT and CDR2 YYEEEE. This CDR3 comprises 17 residues. CDR3 nucleotide sequence: TGTGCCAGCAGCTTGGGATCAGGGGGGCGTTATAATTCACCCCTCCACTTT. It encodes CASSLGSGGRYNSPLHF.

The rearrangement joins TRBV9 to TRBJ1-4; TRBD1 matches 9 bases. CDR3 size: 14 residues. Trimming at V came to 4 bases and at J to 9 bases, leaving 7 bases not matched to a gene. Per the germline V gene, CDR1 is SGDLS and CDR2 is YYNGEE. The CDR3 nucleotides read TGTGCCAGCAGCAATCCGGGACAGGGCCAAAAACTGTTTTTT. It yields the protein CASSNPGQGQKLFF.

The chain combines TRBV13 with TRBJ2-3, with a weak D call TRBD2 (7 bases). CDR1 and CDR2 (germline): PRHDT, FYEKMQ (reference sequence). Between the trimmed V and J ends, which lost 6 bases and 0 bases, there was a span of 22 bases. The CDR3 length is 18 residues. The CDR3 sequence: CASSSQPGEGESTDTQYF. CDR3 sequence (DNA): TGTGCCAGCAGTTCCCAACCGGGGGAGGGGGAGAGCACAGATACGCAGTATTTT. Combining the CDR3 with reference TRBV13 and TRBJ2-3 gives the whole variable domain AAGVIQSPRHLIKEKRETATLKCYPIPRHDTVYWYQQGPGQDPQFLISFYEKMQSDKGSIPDRFSAQQFSDYHSELNMSSLELGDSALYFCASSSQPGEGESTDTQYFGPGTRLTVL.

The chain employs TRBV2 and TRBJ1-5, with D uncertain. Germline V gene data show CDR1 as SNHLY and CDR2 as FYNNEI. The CDR3 spans 14 residues. Between the trimmed V and J ends, which lost 8 bases and 3 bases, there was a span of 14 bases. The CDR3 bases are TGTGCCAGCGGGTTGCGGCGAATCAATCAGCCCCAGCATTTT. Protein: CASGLRRINQPQHF. The variable domain in full, with the rest retrieved from reference TRBV2 and TRBJ1-5, is EPEVTQTPSHQVTQMGQEVILRCVPISNHLYFYWYRQILGQKVEFLVSFYNNEISEKSEIFDDQFSVERPDGSNFTLKIRSTKLEDSAMYFCASGLRRINQPQHFGDGTRLSIL.

The rearrangement uses TRBV9 and TRBJ1-2; D possibly corresponds to TRBD1 (5 bases). CDR3 length equals 13 residues. Germline loops: CDR1 SGDLS, CDR2 YYNGEE. V lost 3 bases to trimming and J lost 3 bases, with 9 bases between them. The CDR3 is CASSDGHHYGYTF. CDR3 nucleotide sequence: TGTGCCAGCAGCGACGGACACCACTATGGCTACACCTTC.

The chain employs TRBV19 and TRBJ2-3, with 12 bases aligning to TRBD1. The CDR3 loop spans 17 amino acids. Trimming took 4 bases from V and 3 from J; bases not matched to a gene: 8. Germline CDR1 and CDR2: LNHDA and SQIVND (reference sequence). The CDR3 region is CASSSGTGGVRTDTQYF. CDR3 DNA sequence: TGTGCCAGTAGTAGCGGGACAGGGGGCGTCAGAACAGATACGCAGTATTTT.

The J gene is TRBJ2-3, the V gene TRBV15; perhaps TRBD1 as D (6 bases). V was shortened by 0 bases and J by 0 bases, with 13 bases between the two germline ends. The CDR3 has 17 residues. The germline CDR1 and CDR2 sequences are LNHNV and YYDKDF (reference sequence). CDR3 in DNA: TGTGCCACCAGCAGAGATCTGGACAGCATTAGCACAGATACGCAGTATTTT. Its translation is CATSRDLDSISTDTQYF.

This sequence joins TRBV7-8 and TRBJ2-1; D is ambiguous. V dropped 2 bases and J dropped 4 bases, with 6 bases sitting between them. The germline CDR1 and CDR2 sequences are SGHVS and FQNEAQ. The CDR3 totals 13 residues. The CDR3 DNA follows: TGTGCCAGCAGCTTATATGGATACAATGAGCAGTTCTTC. The encoded protein is CASSLYGYNEQFF.

The genes are TRBV30 and TRBJ2-7, with TRBD2 matching 7 bases. Trimming took 5 bases from V and 2 from J; bases not matched to a gene: 3. Germline loops: CDR1 GTSNPN, CDR2 SVGIG (reference sequence). The CDR3 is 12 residues long. This CDR3 reads CAWGGGAYEQYF. The CDR3 DNA reads as TGTGCCTGGGGCGGGGGTGCCTACGAGCAGTACTTC.

This chain joins TRBV7-9 and TRBJ2-3; D gene unclear. The CDR3 totals 12 residues. Germline CDR1 and CDR2: SEHNR and FQNEAQ (reference sequence). V was shortened by 6 bases and J by 1 base, with 5 bases between the two germline ends. CDR3 nucleotide sequence: TGTGCCAGCAGTCCAGGCACAGATACGCAGTATTTT. Its translation is CASSPGTDTQYF.

The V and J genes are TRBV6-5 and TRBJ1-1; D is unresolved. The CDR3 has 13 amino acids. Trimming took 8 bases from V and 1 from J, leaving 11 bases between them. Germline CDR1 is MNHEY and CDR2 is SVGAGI. The CDR3 nucleotides are TGTGCCAGCTGCCGGGCGACGAACACTGAAGCTTTCTTT. Translated: CASCRATNTEAFF.

In this sample, this clone turned up once. The V gene is TRBV10-3, the J gene TRBJ2-5; 7 nucleotides line up with TRBD2. Germline V gene sequence: CDR1 ENHRY, CDR2 SYGVKD. This CDR3 is 16 amino acids long. Trimming cost V 3 bases and J 4 bases; bases outside gene matches: 11. CDR3 in amino acids: CAISDGGVPGGETQYF. The CDR3 DNA follows: TGTGCCATCAGTGATGGGGGTGTCCCGGGGGGAGAGACCCAGTACTTC.

The chain uses TRBV7-9 and TRBJ2-3, with D hard to call. Germline V gene sequence: CDR1 SEHNR, CDR2 FQNEAQ (reference sequence). CDR3 length: 14 residues. V shed 6 bases and J shed 2 bases, with 12 bases lying between them. CDR3: CASSSEKNTDTQYF. CDR3 sequence (DNA): TGTGCCAGCAGTTCAGAGAAGAACACAGATACGCAGTATTTT.

The CDR3 sequence: CASSQELGQGADNQPQHF. The CDR3 bases are TGTGCCAGCAGCCAAGAATTGGGACAGGGGGCGGACAATCAGCCCCAGCATTTT. The chain uses TRBV4-2 and TRBJ1-5; 12 bases align to TRBD1. Germline assignment: CDR1 LGHNA and CDR2 YNFKEQ. The J segment lost 3 bases and the V segment lost 0 bases, leaving 6 bases of the junction unmatched. The CDR3 is 18 amino acids.

This clone was recorded once. The chain combines TRBV29-1 with TRBJ2-7; 7 bases fit TRBD1. V was pared by 1 base and J by 6 bases, with 21 bases of the junction left unmatched. CDR1 is SQVTM, CDR2 ANQGSEA, per germline. The CDR3 is 18 amino acids. The CDR3 bases are TGCAGCGTTGAAGCCCCAGGGACAGTGGGGGTTGATTGGAGCGAGCAGTACTTC. The encoded protein is CSVEAPGTVGVDWSEQYF.

The rearrangement joins TRBV27 to TRBJ2-7, with D perhaps matching TRBD1 or TRBD2 (5 bases each). Germline V gives CDR1 MNHEY, CDR2 SMNVEV (reference sequence). The V end lost 0 bases, the J end lost 3 bases, and 12 bases lay between the germline ends. The CDR3 has 15 amino acids. In DNA, the CDR3 is TGTGCCAGCAGTTTATCTTGGGACGGCTACTACGAGCAGTACTTC. Protein sequence: CASSLSWDGYYEQYF.

The rearrangement joins TRBV6-6 to TRBJ1-1, with a possible D match to TRBD1 (5 bases). The CDR3 has 13 amino acids. CDR1 is MNHNY and CDR2 is SVGAGI in the germline V gene (reference sequence). Trimming pared 9 bases from V and 4 bases from J, leaving 15 bases between. In nucleotides, the CDR3 is TGTGCCAGTACACAGCGGGGCTTCACTGAAGCTTTCTTT. Translation gives CASTQRGFTEAFF.